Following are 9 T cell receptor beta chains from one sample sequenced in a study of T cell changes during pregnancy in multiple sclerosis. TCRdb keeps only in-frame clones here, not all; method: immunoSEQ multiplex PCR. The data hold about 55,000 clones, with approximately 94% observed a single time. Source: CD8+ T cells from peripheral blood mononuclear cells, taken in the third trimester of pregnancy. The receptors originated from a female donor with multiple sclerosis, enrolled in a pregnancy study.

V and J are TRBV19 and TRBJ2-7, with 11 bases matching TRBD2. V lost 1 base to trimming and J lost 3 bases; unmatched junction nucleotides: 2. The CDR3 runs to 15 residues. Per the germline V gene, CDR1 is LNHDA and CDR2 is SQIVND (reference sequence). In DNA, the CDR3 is TGTGCCAGTAGTATAGGGACTAGCGGGTACTACGAGCAGTACTTC. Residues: CASSIGTSGYYEQYF.

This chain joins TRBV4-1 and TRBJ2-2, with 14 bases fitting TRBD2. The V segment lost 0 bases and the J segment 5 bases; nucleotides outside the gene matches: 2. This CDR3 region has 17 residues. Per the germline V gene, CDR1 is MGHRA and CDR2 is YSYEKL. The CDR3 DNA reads TGCGCCAGCAGCCAAGAGGGACTAGCGGGAGAAACCGGGGAGCTGTTTTTT. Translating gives CASSQEGLAGETGELFF.

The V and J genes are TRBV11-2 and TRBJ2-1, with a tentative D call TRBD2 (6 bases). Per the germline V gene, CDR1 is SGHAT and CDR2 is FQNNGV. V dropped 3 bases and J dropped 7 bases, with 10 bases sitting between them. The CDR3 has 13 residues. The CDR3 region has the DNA TGTGCCAGCAGCTTGGGGGGATTGAATGAGCAGTTCTTC. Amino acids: CASSLGGLNEQFF. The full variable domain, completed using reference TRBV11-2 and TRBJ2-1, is EAGVAQSPRYKIIEKRQSVAFWCNPISGHATLYWYQQILGQGPKLLIQFQNNGVVDDSQLPKDRFSAERLKGVDSTLKIQPAKLEDSAVYLCASSLGGLNEQFFGPGTRLTVL.

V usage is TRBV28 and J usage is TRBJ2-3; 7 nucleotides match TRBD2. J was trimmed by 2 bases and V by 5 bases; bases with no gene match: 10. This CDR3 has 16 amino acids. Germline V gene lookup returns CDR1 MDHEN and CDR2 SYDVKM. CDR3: CASSVPGLADTDTQYF. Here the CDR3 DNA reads TGTGCCAGCAGTGTGCCCGGGCTAGCGGACACAGATACGCAGTATTTT. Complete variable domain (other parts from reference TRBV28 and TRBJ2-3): DVKVTQSSRYLVKRTGEKVFLECVQDMDHENMFWYRQDPGLGLRLIYFSYDVKMKEKGDIPEGYSVSREKKERFSLILESASTNQTSMYLCASSVPGLADTDTQYFGPGTRLTVL.

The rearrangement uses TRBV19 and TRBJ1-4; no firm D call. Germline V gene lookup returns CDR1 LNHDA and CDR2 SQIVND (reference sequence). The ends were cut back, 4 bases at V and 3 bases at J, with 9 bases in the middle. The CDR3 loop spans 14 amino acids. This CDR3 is CASSTRAANEKLFF. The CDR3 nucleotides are TGTGCCAGTAGTACGAGGGCCGCTAATGAAAAACTGTTTTTT.

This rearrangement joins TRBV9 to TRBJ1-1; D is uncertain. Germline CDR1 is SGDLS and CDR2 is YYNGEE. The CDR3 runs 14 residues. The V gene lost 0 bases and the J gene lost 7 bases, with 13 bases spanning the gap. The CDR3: CASSVGDTANEAFF. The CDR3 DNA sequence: TGTGCCAGCAGCGTAGGTGACACGGCGAATGAAGCTTTCTTT.

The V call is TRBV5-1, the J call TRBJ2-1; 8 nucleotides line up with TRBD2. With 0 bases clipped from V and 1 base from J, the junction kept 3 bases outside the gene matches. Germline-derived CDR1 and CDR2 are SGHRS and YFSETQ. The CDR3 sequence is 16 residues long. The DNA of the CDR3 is TGCGCCAGCAGCTTGGAAGGGACTAGTTCCTACAATGAGCAGTTCTTC. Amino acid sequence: CASSLEGTSSYNEQFF.

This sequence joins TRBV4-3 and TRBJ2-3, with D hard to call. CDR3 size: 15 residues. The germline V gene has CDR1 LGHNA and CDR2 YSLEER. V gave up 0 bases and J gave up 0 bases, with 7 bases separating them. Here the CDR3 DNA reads TGCGCCAGCAGCCAAGAGGCCAGTAGCACAGATACGCAGTATTTT. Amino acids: CASSQEASSTDTQYF.

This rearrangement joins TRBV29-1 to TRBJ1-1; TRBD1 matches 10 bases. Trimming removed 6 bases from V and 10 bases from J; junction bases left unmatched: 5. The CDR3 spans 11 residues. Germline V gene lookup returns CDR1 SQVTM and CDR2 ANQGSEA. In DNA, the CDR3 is TGCAGCGTCGACCGGGACAGGGGAGCTTTCTTT. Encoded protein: CSVDRDRGAFF. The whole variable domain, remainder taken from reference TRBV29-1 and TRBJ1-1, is SAVISQKPSRDICQRGTSLTIQCQVDSQVTMMFWYRQQPGQSLTLIATANQGSEATYESGFVIDKFPISRPNLTFSTLTVSNMSPEDSSIYLCSVDRDRGAFFGQGTRLTVV.